This is a list of T cell receptor beta chains from one sample in a study of low-dose radiotherapy and immunotherapy resistance in tumors. TCRdb re-analysed the reads in MiXCR, keeping a single row per CDR3 protein. The table includes over 55,000 distinct CDR3 sequences, around 29% detected once. Sequencing used PBMCs, obtained before treatment. The receptors come from a female donor with ovarian cancer. The CDR3 runs from the conserved cysteine through the conserved F or W. Clone size is stated in some rows and not others, as once, few, many or a class when expanded.

v_gene: TRBV28; abundance: many; j_gene: TRBJ1-1; CDR3aa: CASSSNEGEAFF
v_gene: TRBV28; abundance: many; j_gene: TRBJ1-2; CDR3aa: CASSFGQQSYGYTF
v_gene: TRBV12-3/TRBV12-4; abundance: few; j_gene: TRBJ2-6; CDR3aa: CASSRNSGANVLTF
v_gene: TRBV19; abundance: .; j_gene: TRBJ2-1; CDR3aa: CASSITGATYNEQFF
v_gene: TRBV7-9; abundance: many; j_gene: TRBJ1-2; CDR3aa: CASTHPGPRAGYTF
v_gene: TRBV20-1; abundance: many; j_gene: TRBJ2-5; CDR3aa: CSASWELAGGGETQYF
v_gene: TRBV5-1; abundance: many; j_gene: TRBJ2-2; CDR3aa: CASSDDRVGTGELFF
v_gene: TRBV4-1; abundance: .; j_gene: TRBJ2-6; CDR3aa: CASSQDLLQGAGANVLTF
v_gene: TRBV11-3; abundance: few; j_gene: TRBJ2-1; CDR3aa: CASSSNSPTAHSGRGYNEQFF
v_gene: TRBV28; abundance: many; j_gene: TRBJ2-2; CDR3aa: CASTPSAGGTGELFF
v_gene: TRBV9; abundance: many; j_gene: TRBJ1-5; CDR3aa: CASSSSQPQHF
v_gene: TRBV7-2; abundance: .; j_gene: TRBJ2-5; CDR3aa: CASTQRGKETQYF
v_gene: TRBV15; abundance: .; j_gene: TRBJ1-1; CDR3aa: CATSRARDTTEAFF
v_gene: TRBV2; abundance: .; j_gene: TRBJ2-3; CDR3aa: CAGRLAELTDTQYF
v_gene: TRBV5-1; abundance: many; j_gene: TRBJ2-1; CDR3aa: CASSSRGQGRNEQFF
v_gene: TRBV20-1; abundance: many; j_gene: TRBJ1-5; CDR3aa: CIWTVPESNQPQHF
v_gene: TRBV7-2; abundance: many; j_gene: TRBJ2-7; CDR3aa: CASSHGYEQYF
v_gene: TRBV28; abundance: .; j_gene: TRBJ1-6; CDR3aa: CASRGSSPLHF
v_gene: TRBV3-1; abundance: many; j_gene: TRBJ2-5; CDR3aa: CASSQSAGPQETQYF
v_gene: TRBV28; abundance: many; j_gene: TRBJ1-1; CDR3aa: CASSLVKSPEAFF
v_gene: TRBV15; abundance: .; j_gene: TRBJ2-5; CDR3aa: CATSRVPSGGIGTQYF
v_gene: TRBV10-3; abundance: few; j_gene: TRBJ1-1; CDR3aa: CAISVKMNTEAFF